What follows are 10 T cell receptor beta chains derived from one specimen sequenced in a study of cytomegalovirus exposure and HLA in healthy donors. The PCR was carried out with 60 Vbeta primers and 13 Jbeta primers. Clones were read by immunoSEQ multiplex PCR, and TCRdb kept only the in-frame ones, dropping some. The sample includes over 130,000 clones, 61% of them seen just once. The material sequenced was PBMCs. These receptors were taken from a male donor in good health and CMV-seronegative.

The chain employs TRBV10-3 and TRBJ1-5; D is unresolved. This CDR3 is 12 amino acids long. Germline CDR1 ENHRY, CDR2 SYGVKD. V was shortened by 2 bases and J by 7 bases, with 6 bases between the two germline ends. The CDR3 bases are TGTGCCATCAGTGAGACCGAGCAGCCCCAGCATTTT. This sequence encodes CAISETEQPQHF.

The V call is TRBV6-1, the J call TRBJ2-2, with 9 nucleotides matching TRBD1. This CDR3 has 14 residues. V was clipped by 6 bases and J by 7 bases; unmatched bases: 6. Germline CDR1 MNHNS, CDR2 SASEGT. This chain's CDR3 is CASRRQGGDGELFF. The CDR3 nucleotides read TGTGCCAGCAGACGACAGGGGGGCGACGGGGAGCTGTTTTTT.

The CDR3 DNA reads as TGTGCCACCAGAACAGGGGTGAGCACTGAAGCTTTCTTT. Protein product: CATRTGVSTEAFF. The chain uses TRBV28 and TRBJ1-1, with 7 nucleotides matching TRBD1. Per germline, CDR1 MDHEN and CDR2 SYDVKM. This CDR3 comprises 13 residues. V trimming: 10 bases; J trimming: 4 bases; junction bases outside the gene matches: 9.

The chain combines TRBV5-1 with TRBJ2-3, with 8 bases lining up with TRBD1. CDR1 is SGHRS, CDR2 YFSETQ, per germline. Trimming removed 2 bases from V and 0 bases from J; junction bases left unmatched: 8. The CDR3 has 17 residues. The CDR3 sequence: CASSFYTGTGSTDTQYF. DNA for the CDR3: TGCGCCAGCAGCTTTTACACCGGGACAGGAAGCACAGATACGCAGTATTTT.

This clone was detected only a few times. The rearrangement uses TRBV7-2 and TRBJ2-7; 10 bases line up with TRBD1. CDR3 length: 14 residues. The germline V gene has CDR1 SGHTA and CDR2 FQGNSA. The trim removed 5 bases at V and 4 bases at J, leaving 5 bases unmatched. The CDR3 reads CASSLWTGGYEQYF. The CDR3 bases are TGTGCCAGCAGCCTCTGGACAGGGGGGTACGAGCAGTACTTC. The full variable domain, rest sourced from reference TRBV7-2 and TRBJ2-7, is GAGVSQSPSNKVTEKGKDVELRCDPISGHTALYWYRQSLGQGLEFLIYFQGNSAPDKSGLPSDRFSAERTGGSVSTLTIQRTQQEDSAVYLCASSLWTGGYEQYFGPGTRLTVT.

The chain carries TRBV6-5 and TRBJ1-2; 9 bases fit TRBD1. Trimming removed 7 bases from V and 8 bases from J; junction bases left unmatched: 5. Germline V lookup: CDR1 MNHEY, CDR2 SVGAGI. This CDR3 has 12 residues. The CDR3 is CASTRQGGGYTF. The CDR3 DNA reads as TGTGCCAGCACTCGACAGGGGGGAGGCTACACCTTC.

J is TRBJ1-1 and V is TRBV7-3, with D hard to call. V shed 6 bases and J shed 0 bases, with 8 bases lying between them. The V gene's germline CDR1 is SGHTA and CDR2 FQGTGA. This CDR3 region has 13 residues. The CDR3 spells CASSNNMNTEAFF. The CDR3 nucleotides are TGTGCCAGCAGTAACAACATGAACACTGAAGCTTTCTTT.

J is TRBJ1-6 and V is TRBV5-1; TRBD1 is a possible D gene (6 bases). V was trimmed by 0 bases and J by 10 bases, leaving 20 bases between them. This CDR3 region has 17 residues. CDR1 is SGHRS, CDR2 YFSETQ, per germline. CDR3 sequence: CASSLGSQQGDGSPLHF. CDR3 bases: TGCGCCAGCAGCTTGGGCTCGCAACAGGGAGACGGGTCACCCCTCCACTTT.

The chain combines TRBV30 with TRBJ2-1, with D unresolved. The germline V gene has CDR1 GTSNPN and CDR2 SVGIG (reference sequence). The germline V and J ends were trimmed by 0 bases and 1 base, with 7 bases remaining between them. The CDR3 is 14 amino acids. Here the CDR3 reads CAWSVWASYNEQFF. Here the CDR3 DNA reads TGTGCCTGGAGTGTTTGGGCTTCCTACAATGAGCAGTTCTTC.

This chain joins TRBV9 and TRBJ1-5; possibly TRBD1 for D (5 bases). The CDR3 sequence is 14 residues long. Germline CDR1 and CDR2: SGDLS and YYNGEE. V was pared by 4 bases and J by 2 bases, with 10 bases between. The DNA for the CDR3 is TGTGCCAGCAGCCCGGGGGGAGGCAATCAGCCCCAGCATTTT. Translating gives CASSPGGGNQPQHF.